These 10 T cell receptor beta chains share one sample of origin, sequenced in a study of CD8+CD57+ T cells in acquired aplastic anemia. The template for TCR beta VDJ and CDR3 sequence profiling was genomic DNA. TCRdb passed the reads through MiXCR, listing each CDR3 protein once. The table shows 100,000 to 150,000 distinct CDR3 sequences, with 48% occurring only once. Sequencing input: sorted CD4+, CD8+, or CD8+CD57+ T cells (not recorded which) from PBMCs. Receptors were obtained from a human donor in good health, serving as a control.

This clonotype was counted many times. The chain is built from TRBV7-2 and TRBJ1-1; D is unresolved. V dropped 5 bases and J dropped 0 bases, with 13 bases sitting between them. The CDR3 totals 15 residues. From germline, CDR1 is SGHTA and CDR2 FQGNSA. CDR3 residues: CASSIPRPVNTEAFF. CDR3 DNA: TGTGCCAGCAGCATTCCCCGACCCGTGAACACTGAAGCTTTCTTT.

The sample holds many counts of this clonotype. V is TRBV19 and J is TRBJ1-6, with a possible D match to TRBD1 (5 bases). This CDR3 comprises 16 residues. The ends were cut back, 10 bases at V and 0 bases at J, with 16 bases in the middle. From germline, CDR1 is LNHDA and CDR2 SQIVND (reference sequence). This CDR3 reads CATRRGSRSYNSPLHF. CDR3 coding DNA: TGTGCCACCCGGAGGGGTTCCCGCTCCTATAATTCACCCCTCCACTTT.

CDR3 bases: TGCAGCGTTGAGTGGTGGGACCTGGGGGATACGCAGTATTTT. Amino acid sequence: CSVEWWDLGDTQYF. V and J are TRBV29-1 and TRBJ2-3; tentatively, D is TRBD1 or TRBD2 (5 bases each). V was shortened by 3 bases and J by 6 bases, with 16 bases between the two germline ends. The germline V gene has CDR1 SQVTM and CDR2 ANQGSEA. The CDR3 is 14 residues long.

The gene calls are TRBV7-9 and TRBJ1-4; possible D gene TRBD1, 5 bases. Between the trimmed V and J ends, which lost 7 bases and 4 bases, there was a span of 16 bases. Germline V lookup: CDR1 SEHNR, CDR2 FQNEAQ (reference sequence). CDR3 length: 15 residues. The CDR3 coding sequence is TGTGCCAGCACTCCAGGACCGGGGCGTAATGAAAAACTGTTTTTT. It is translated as CASTPGPGRNEKLFF.

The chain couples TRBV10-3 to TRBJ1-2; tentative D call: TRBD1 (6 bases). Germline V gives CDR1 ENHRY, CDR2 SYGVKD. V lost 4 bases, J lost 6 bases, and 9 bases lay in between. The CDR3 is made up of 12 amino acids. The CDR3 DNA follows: TGTGCCATCAGTGGGTCAGGGGATGGCTACACCTTC. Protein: CAISGSGDGYTF.

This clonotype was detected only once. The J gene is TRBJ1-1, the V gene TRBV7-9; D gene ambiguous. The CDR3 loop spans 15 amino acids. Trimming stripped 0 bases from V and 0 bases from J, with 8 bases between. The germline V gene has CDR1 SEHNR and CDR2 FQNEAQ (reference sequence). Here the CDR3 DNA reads TGTGCCAGCAGCTTAGCACTAGCGATGAACACTGAAGCTTTCTTT. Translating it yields CASSLALAMNTEAFF.

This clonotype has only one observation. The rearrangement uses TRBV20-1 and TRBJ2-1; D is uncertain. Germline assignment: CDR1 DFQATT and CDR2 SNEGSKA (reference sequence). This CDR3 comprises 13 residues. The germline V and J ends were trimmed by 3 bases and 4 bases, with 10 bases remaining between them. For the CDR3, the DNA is TGCAGTGCTAGGGCCCTTGGTTACAATGAGCAGTTCTTC. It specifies CSARALGYNEQFF.

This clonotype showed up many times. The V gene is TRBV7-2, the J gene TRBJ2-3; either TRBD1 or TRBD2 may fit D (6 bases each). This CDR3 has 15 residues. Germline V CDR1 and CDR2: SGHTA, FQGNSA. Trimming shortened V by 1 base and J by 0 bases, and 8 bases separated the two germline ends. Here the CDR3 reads CASSLGGASTDTQYF. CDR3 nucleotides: TGTGCCAGCAGCTTAGGGGGGGCAAGCACAGATACGCAGTATTTT.

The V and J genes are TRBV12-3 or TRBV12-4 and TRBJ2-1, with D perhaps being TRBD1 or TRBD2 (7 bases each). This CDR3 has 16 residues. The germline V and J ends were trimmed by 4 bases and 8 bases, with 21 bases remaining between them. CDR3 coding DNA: TGTGCCAGCAGTTCTCCAGGGGGGGCCGGGTTGGATGAGCAGTTCTTC. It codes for CASSSPGGAGLDEQFF.

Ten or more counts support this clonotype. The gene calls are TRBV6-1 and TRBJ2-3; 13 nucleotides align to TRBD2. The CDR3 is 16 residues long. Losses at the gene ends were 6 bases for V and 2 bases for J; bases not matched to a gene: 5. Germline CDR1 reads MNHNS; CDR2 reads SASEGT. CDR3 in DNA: TGTGCCAGCAGCCTCGGACTAGCGGGGGACACAGATACGCAGTATTTT. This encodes CASSLGLAGDTDTQYF.